A selection of T cell receptor beta chains follows, all from one sample in a study of T cells in Graves' hyperthyroidism and ophthalmopathy. TCRdb re-derived calls from the multiplex PCR reads in MiXCR, one entry per CDR3 protein. Of approximately 560,000 distinct CDR3 sequences listed, 35% to 55% are singletons. Source material: peripheral blood or thyroid tissue (not recorded which). The receptor source for this set is a woman aged 18 to 35 with Graves' hyperthyroidism. CDR3s include the opening cysteine and the closing phenylalanine or tryptophan. The D gene is left open where the match is weak. A row's size may be missing; if present it is once, few, many or a size class.

TRBJ1-1,TRBV7-1,NA,once,TGTGCCAGCAGCTCACCTACAGGGATGAACACTGAAGCTTTCTTT,CASSSPTGMNTEAFF
TRBJ2-6,TRBV10-3,TRBD1,NA,TGTGCCAGCCGGGGACAGGGACGACTATCTGGGGCCAACGTCCTGACTTTC,CASRGQGRLSGANVLTF
TRBJ2-5,TRBV29-1,NA,NA,TGCAGCGCGACAGGTAGCGTGGAGACCCAGTACTTC,CSATGSVETQYF
TRBJ2-7,TRBV6-1,NA,NA,TGTGCCAGCAGAAGGAGCTCCTACGAGCAGTACTTC,CASRRSSYEQYF
TRBJ1-5,TRBV2,NA,NA,TGTGCCAGCAGCCAACAGTTTAGCAATCAGCCCCAGCATTTT,CASSQQFSNQPQHF
TRBJ2-5,TRBV7-9,NA,NA,TGTGCCAGCAGTTACTCCGCTAGCCAAGAGACCCAGTACTTC,CASSYSASQETQYF
TRBJ2-5,TRBV24-1,NA,many,TGTGCCACCAGTGATCGCGCGGGACGGAACCAAGAGACCCAGTACTTC,CATSDRAGRNQETQYF
TRBJ2-7,TRBV15,NA,NA,TGTGCCACCAGCTACGACTACCCCTCCTACGAGCAGTACTTC,CATSYDYPSYEQYF
TRBJ1-4,TRBV5-1,NA,NA,TGCGCCAGCAGCTTTCCGGGCCAGAAAGAAAAACTGTTTTTT,CASSFPGQKEKLFF
TRBJ2-7,TRBV10-3,NA,many,TGTGCCATCAGTGAGTCGCCGACACCCTACGAGCAGTACTTC,CAISESPTPYEQYF
TRBJ2-7,TRBV10-3,NA,few,TGTGCCAGCCAGGGAGGAGTCGAGCAGTACTTC,CASQGGVEQYF
TRBJ1-4,TRBV7-2,NA,NA,TGTGCCAGCAGCACTATTGCGTATAATGAAAAACTGTTTTTT,CASSTIAYNEKLFF
TRBJ2-3,TRBV20-1,NA,NA,TGCAGTGCTAGTCCTGGGCCAGGTACGCAGTATTTT,CSASPGPGTQYF
TRBJ2-6,TRBV15,NA,NA,TGTGCCACCAGCAGAGGACAGGTTCCCTCTGGGGCCAACGTCCTGACTTTC,CATSRGQVPSGANVLTF
TRBJ1-2,TRBV25-1,NA,NA,TGTGCCAGCAGTGAATTTCGGGACGGATCTAACTATGGCTACACCTTC,CASSEFRDGSNYGYTF
TRBJ2-7,TRBV25-1,NA,NA,TGTGCTCAGCTGGGGGTCGAGCAGTACTTC,CAQLGVEQYF
TRBJ2-7,TRBV2,TRBD2,NA,TGTGCCAGCAGGGAGACTAGCGGGAGCTCCTACGAGCAGTACTTC,CASRETSGSSYEQYF
TRBJ2-7,TRBV9,NA,NA,TGTGCCAGCAGCGTAGCCCTGTCGGCCGCCGCGCCTGGCTACGAGCAGTACTTC,CASSVALSAAAPGYEQYF
TRBJ2-6,TRBV25-1,NA,NA,TGTGCCAGCGTTGATGGGGCGGAGGGCCCTGGGGCCAACGTCCTGACTTTC,CASVDGAEGPGANVLTF
TRBJ1-2,TRBV2,TRBD1,NA,TGTGCCAGCAGTAAGACAGGGGGCGCGGAGGCTCTTAGGAACTATGGCTACACCTTC,CASSKTGGAEALRNYGYTF
TRBJ1-1,TRBV7-9,NA,NA,TGTGCCGGCAGCCCGTCTCCCCCAGCGAACACTGAAGCTTTCTTT,CAGSPSPPANTEAFF
TRBJ1-1,TRBV25-1,TRBD1,NA,TGTGCCAGCTCACCCAACAGGGGACGAACTGAAGCTTTCTTT,CASSPNRGRTEAFF
TRBJ1-4,TRBV7-9,TRBD1,NA,TGTGCCAGCAGCGAACAGGGGATCTCAGATGCCCATCCCTATTTT,CASSEQGISDAHPYF
TRBJ2-6,TRBV15,NA,NA,TGTGCCACCAGGACAGCGAACTCTGGGGCCAACGTCCTGACTTTC,CATRTANSGANVLTF
TRBJ1-1,TRBV7-9,NA,NA,TGTGCCAGCAGCCTGTGGGAGGGGCCTGAAGCTTTCTTT,CASSLWEGPEAFF
TRBJ2-7,TRBV29-1,NA,many,TGCAGCGTTGTTAAAGCCCATGGCGAGCAGTACTTC,CSVVKAHGEQYF
TRBJ1-1,TRBV7-9,NA,NA,TGTGCCAGCAGCTTAGGAGTCAGGGGCACCACTGAAGCTTTCTTT,CASSLGVRGTTEAFF
TRBJ2-7,TRBV7-3,NA,NA,TGTGCCAGCAGCTTATATGAGGCTGGGGAGCAGTACTTC,CASSLYEAGEQYF
TRBJ2-7,TRBV11-2,NA,NA,TGTGCCAGCAGCACAAGAAGTTCTCTCAATGAGCAGTACTTC,CASSTRSSLNEQYF
TRBJ2-5,TRBV20-1,NA,few,TGCAGTGCTAGACCGGGACCCCCGTACCAAGAGACCCAGTACTTC,CSARPGPPYQETQYF
TRBJ1-1,TRBV12-3/TRBV12-4,TRBD1,NA,TGTGCCAGCAAACAAAGGGGGCGTTACACTGAAGCTTTCTTT,CASKQRGRYTEAFF
TRBJ2-2,TRBV7-3,TRBD1,few,TGTGCCAGCAGCCCGGGGACAGGGGGGACTAACACCGGGGAGCTGTTTTTT,CASSPGTGGTNTGELFF
TRBJ1-3,TRBV7-2,NA,many,TGTGCCAGCAGCCCTGCCTCTGGAAACACCATATATTTT,CASSPASGNTIYF
TRBJ2-5,TRBV24-1,NA,NA,TGTGCCACCAGTGACCGGGATGGGGAGACCCAGTACTTC,CATSDRDGETQYF
TRBJ1-2,TRBV29-1,NA,many,TGCAGCGTTCTAGAAGGGACCATCTATGGCTACACCTTC,CSVLEGTIYGYTF
TRBJ1-6,TRBV14,NA,many,TGTGCCAGCAGCCAAGATCAAGGGGTTTCACCCCTCCACTTT,CASSQDQGVSPLHF
TRBJ2-7,TRBV11-2,NA,NA,TGTGCCAGCAGCTTCTTACGGGTTCGCGAGCAGTACTTC,CASSFLRVREQYF
TRBJ2-7,TRBV10-3,NA,NA,TGTGCCAGCAGTCATGACAGGCGAGAGCAGTACTTC,CASSHDRREQYF
TRBJ1-1,TRBV2,TRBD1,NA,TGTGCCAGCAGCCAAAATTTCGGACAGGGGGGGGACACTGAAGCTTTCTTT,CASSQNFGQGGDTEAFF
TRBJ2-3,TRBV5-1,NA,NA,TGCGCCAGCAGCCTTGGTCCTGGGGAGACAGATACGCAGTATTTT,CASSLGPGETDTQYF
TRBJ1-5,TRBV29-1,NA,NA,TGCAGCCAGGGGAATCAGCCCCAGCATTTT,CSQGNQPQHF
TRBJ2-7,TRBV10-3,NA,once,TGTGCCATCAGTGATCAGGGGGGGTCGTACGAGCAGTACTTC,CAISDQGGSYEQYF
TRBJ1-5,TRBV7-9,NA,NA,TGTGCCAGCAGCTATGCCCGCAATCAGCCCCAGCATTTT,CASSYARNQPQHF
TRBJ2-7,TRBV19,NA,few,TGTGCCAGTAGTGTAGCTTCCTCGGATGAGCAGTACTTC,CASSVASSDEQYF
TRBJ1-5,TRBV7-9,NA,many,TGTGCCAGCAGCCTTAGCGGGGGCAATCAGCCCCAGCATTTT,CASSLSGGNQPQHF
TRBJ2-7,TRBV12-3/TRBV12-4,NA,many,TGTGCCAGCAGCTTCGGCTCCTACGAGCAGTACTTC,CASSFGSYEQYF
TRBJ2-7,TRBV5-1,NA,NA,TGCGCCAGCAGTCCGGCCCGGGACCTGTACTACGAGCAGTACTTC,CASSPARDLYYEQYF
TRBJ1-5,TRBV29-1,NA,NA,TGCAGCGTTGAAGGGACAGACCGCAATCAGCCCCAGCATTTT,CSVEGTDRNQPQHF
TRBJ2-7,TRBV29-1,NA,NA,TGCAGCGTTGAAGATGGGGGAGATGGCGAGCAGTACTTC,CSVEDGGDGEQYF